One sample yielded the 12 T cell receptor beta chains listed below, sequenced in a study of molecular identifiers for immune sequencing clone quantification. TCRdb passed the PCR reads through MiXCR, listing each CDR3 protein once. Of more than 550,000 distinct CDR3 sequences listed, roughly 27% are singletons. The sample consisted of naive CD8+ T cells from blood, with Jurkat cell RNA spiked in. Regarding subset: FACS-sorted CD8+CD4-CCR7+CD45RA+ naive T cells. The source is a human donor in good health. Some libraries in this study had Jurkat cell RNA spiked in.

In its sample, this clonotype was seen a few times. The rearrangement uses TRBV2 and TRBJ1-4; 7 bases are a match to TRBD1. V was clipped by 3 bases and J by 4 bases; unmatched bases: 2. The CDR3 is 14 residues long. CDR1 is SNHLY and CDR2 is FYNNEI in the germline V gene. The CDR3 spells CASSETGRNEKLFF. The CDR3 DNA reads TGTGCCAGCAGTGAGACAGGGCGTAATGAAAAACTGTTTTTT.

This chain links TRBV19 with TRBJ1-4, with 7 bases aligning to TRBD1. The CDR3 contains 17 residues. Germline trimming cut 10 bases from V and 7 bases from J; bases unmatched to any gene: 21. Germline V gene data show CDR1 as LNHDA and CDR2 as SQIVND (reference sequence). The CDR3 loop reads CATKGATTGRIGEKLFF. The CDR3, as DNA: TGTGCCACCAAGGGGGCCACGACAGGGCGGATCGGTGAAAAACTGTTTTTT. Combining the CDR3 with reference TRBV19 and TRBJ1-4 gives the whole variable domain DGGITQSPKYLFRKEGQNVTLSCEQNLNHDAMYWYRQDPGQGLRLIYYSQIVNDFQKGDIAEGYSVSREKKESFPLTVTSAQKNPTAFYLCATKGATTGRIGEKLFFGSGTQLSVL.

V gene TRBV20-1 combines with J gene TRBJ2-4; TRBD2 aligns across 11 bases. The germline CDR1 and CDR2 sequences are DFQATT and SNEGSKA (reference sequence). Germline trimming cut 5 bases from V and 0 bases from J; bases unmatched to any gene: 3. The CDR3 has 15 residues. CDR3 loop: CSAPTSGEAKNIQYF. CDR3 DNA: TGCAGTGCTCCGACTAGCGGGGAAGCCAAAAACATTCAGTACTTC.

Worth noting for this clonotype: Possible read error: a much larger clone is one base away. V usage is TRBV2 and J usage is TRBJ2-5; no firm D call. The CDR3 runs to 13 residues. Germline V lookup: CDR1 SNHLY, CDR2 FYNNEI. The CDR3 region is CASDLTDQEPQYF. The CDR3 DNA reads as TGTGCCAGCGATCTTACAGACCAAGAGCCCCAGTACTTC.

The rearrangement joins TRBV7-2 to TRBJ1-5, with 8 bases aligning to TRBD1. This CDR3 is built from 15 residues. V lost 5 bases to trimming and J lost 7 bases; unmatched junction nucleotides: 10. CDR1 is SGHTA and CDR2 is FQGNSA in the germline V gene. CDR3 protein: CASSPGTGLGQPQHF. The CDR3 region has the DNA TGTGCCAGCAGCCCCGGGACAGGCCTGGGACAGCCCCAGCATTTT.

A note on this clonotype: Given a much more abundant clone one base away, this may be a read error. This sequence joins TRBV9 and TRBJ2-7, with 8 positions matching TRBD1. This CDR3 is built from 12 residues. Looked up from germline, CDR1 is SGDLS and CDR2 is YYNGEE. After removal of 4 bases from V and 9 bases from J, the junction contained 6 bases not matched to a gene. CDR3 sequence (DNA): TGTGCCAGCAGCACACAGGGGGGCGGGCAGTACTTC. Protein sequence: CASSTQGGGQYF.

This clonotype was seen only a few times. The V and J genes are TRBV6-2 or TRBV6-3 and TRBJ2-5; 12 nucleotides agree with TRBD2. The CDR3 has 20 residues. Trimming at V came to 0 bases and at J to 1 base, leaving 12 bases not matched to a gene. CDR1 MNHEY and CDR2 SVGEGT come from the germline V gene. CDR3 amino acids: CASSYSRLAGALPFQETQYF. The CDR3 DNA sequence: TGTGCCAGCAGTTACTCGCGACTAGCGGGGGCGCTACCCTTCCAAGAGACCCAGTACTTC.

This clonotype appeared many times. The rearrangement links TRBV19 to TRBJ2-7; possible D gene TRBD2, 5 bases. V was cut by 6 bases and J by 3 bases, with 12 bases left in between. Germline CDR1 is LNHDA and CDR2 is SQIVND (reference sequence). CDR3 length equals 13 residues. The CDR3 is CASSAGINYEQYF. DNA of the CDR3: TGTGCCAGTAGCGCCGGGATAAACTACGAGCAGTACTTC.

This clonotype has only a few counts. The J gene is TRBJ2-7, the V gene TRBV11-2; tentatively, D is TRBD1 or TRBD2 (6 bases each). CDR1 is SGHAT and CDR2 is FQNNGV in the germline V gene. Trimming removed 4 bases at V and 2 bases at J, with 15 bases between. There are 15 residues in the CDR3. The DNA of the CDR3 is TGTGCCAGCAGCTCAGGGGCGGGGCTTACCTACGAGCAGTACTTC. It translates to CASSSGAGLTYEQYF.

This clonotype has more than one count but fewer than ten. The chain carries TRBV2 and TRBJ2-2; no firm D call. Germline CDR1 reads SNHLY; CDR2 reads FYNNEI. The V end lost 3 bases, the J end lost 3 bases, and 11 bases lay between the germline ends. CDR3 size: 15 residues. The CDR3 spells CASSDWAEYTGELFF. The CDR3 nucleotides are TGTGCCAGCAGTGACTGGGCAGAATACACCGGGGAGCTGTTTTTT.

This clonotype came up many times. Compared with germline, one end of the junction differs, possibly owing to a read error. The chain uses TRBV2 and TRBJ2-1; D gene unclear. Germline V gives CDR1 SNHLY, CDR2 FYNNEI. The CDR3 is made up of 10 amino acids. The CDR3 spells CASSANEQFF. The CDR3 DNA is TGTGCCAGTAGTGCCAATGAGCAGTTCTTC.

As for this clonotype: One base away lies a much larger clone, so this may be a sequencing read error. V and J are TRBV6-2 or TRBV6-3 and TRBJ2-2, with no clear D. CDR3 length equals 14 residues. Germline V lookup: CDR1 MNHEY, CDR2 SVGEGT. The CDR3 spells CARSYRANTGELFF. The CDR3 bases are TGTGCCCGCAGTTATAGAGCGAACACCGGGGAGCTGTTTTTT.